The T cell receptor (beta chain) described here comes from a study of blood T cells in healthy people across ages. Study-level findings and limits: Diversity was higher, and naive CD4+ cells more numerous, in long-lived donors than in aged donors. Higher naive T cell percentage went strongly together with higher TCR beta diversity.

A second about 7 to 12 cycle PCR used barcoded and J-beta primers. TCRdb analysed the 5' RACE reads with MiXCR anew, one entry per CDR3 protein. The repertoire includes around 850,000 distinct CDR3 sequences, 35% to 40% of them detected once, and over 10% sits in the top ten. A word on this clonotype: Its specificity is not known.

J was trimmed by 3 bases and V by 4 bases; bases with no gene match: 8. This CDR3 is built from 16 residues. The germline V gene has CDR1 MGHRA and CDR2 YSYEKL. Donors each provided roughly 10 milliliters of peripheral blood. This TCR was recovered from a man aged 18 to 29 in good health. The material sequenced was blood. The rearrangement joins TRBV4-1 to TRBJ2-5; TRBD2 aligns across 10 bases. CDR3 in DNA: TGCGCCAGCAGCCCTTTCGATAGCGGGGGGAAAGAGACCCAGTACTTC. Its translation is CASSPFDSGGKETQYF.